This T cell receptor (beta chain) was sequenced for a study of OX40 agonist ivuxolimab in advanced cancers. Turning to the study itself: Patients were treated with ivuxolimab, an agonistic anti-OX40 (CD134) antibody.

Exclusion of a patient followed from autoimmune disease history or systemic immunosuppression. Baseline was the first blood sampling point, followed by cycle 4 day 1 and cycle 7 day 1. Comment on this clone: The antigen remains unidentified.

Assay used: immunoSEQ multiplex PCR; TCRdb lists only in-frame clones, some missing. The table has 35,000 to 45,000 clones, roughly 87% seen once; the top ten hold roughly 20%. The CDR3 runs to 15 residues. V was shortened by 0 bases and J by 7 bases, with 10 bases between the two germline ends. Germline assignment: CDR1 MGHRA and CDR2 YSYEKL. The study, taken as a whole, reports: Partly responding patients at 0.1-3.0 mg/kg showed some of the smallest clonal expansion.

This receptor was taken from an adult with an advanced solid tumor such as melanoma, head and neck, liver or kidney cancer. The chain links TRBV4-1 to TRBJ1-6; perhaps TRBD1 as D (5 bases). The input for sequencing was CD4+ or CD8+ T cells sorted from blood, taken in a trial of the OX40 agonist ivuxolimab. CDR3 loop: CASSQDRWDNSPLHF. CDR3 coding DNA: TGCGCCAGCAGCCAAGATAGGTGGGACAATTCACCCCTCCACTTT.